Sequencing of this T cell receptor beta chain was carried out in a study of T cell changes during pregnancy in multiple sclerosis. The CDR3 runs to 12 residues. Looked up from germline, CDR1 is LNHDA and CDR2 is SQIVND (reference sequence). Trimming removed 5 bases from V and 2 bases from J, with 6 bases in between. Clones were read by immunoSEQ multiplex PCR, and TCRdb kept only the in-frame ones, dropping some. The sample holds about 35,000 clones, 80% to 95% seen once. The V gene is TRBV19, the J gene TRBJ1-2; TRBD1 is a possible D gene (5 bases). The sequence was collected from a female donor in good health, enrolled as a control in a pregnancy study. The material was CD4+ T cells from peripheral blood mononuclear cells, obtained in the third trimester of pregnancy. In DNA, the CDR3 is TGTGCCAGTAGTGGACAAAACTATGGCTACACCTTC. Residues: CASSGQNYGYTF.